The rows below give T cell receptor beta chains drawn from one sample of a study of shared clonotypes between healthy human individuals. Generated by immunoSEQ multiplex PCR, the TCRdb table keeps only in-frame clones and is missing some. The sample has approximately 2.1 million clones; just over 90% are singletons. The sequencing input was naive CD4+ T cells from PBMCs. These receptors were obtained from a man aged 18 to 29 in good health. Some clones in this sample may be carry-over from other donors' samples. Both conserved end residues are part of each CDR3. Fields, in order: clone size, D gene, V gene, J gene, CDR3 DNA, CDR3 protein. The D gene is left open where the match is weak. Expanded clones are given a class, and other clones once, few, many or no size at all.

clone size: NA
D gene: NA
V gene: TRBV19
J gene: TRBJ2-1
CDR3 DNA: TGTGCCAGTACCAAAAAGGGGCTAGTCTACAATGAGCAGTTCTTC
CDR3 protein: CASTKKGLVYNEQFF

clone size: NA
D gene: NA
V gene: TRBV5-6
J gene: TRBJ2-5
CDR3 DNA: TGTGCCAGCAGCTTGTTACTCGAAGGAGAGACCCAGTACTTC
CDR3 protein: CASSLLLEGETQYF

clone size: NA
D gene: NA
V gene: TRBV28
J gene: TRBJ1-5
CDR3 DNA: TGTGCCAGCACGAGCGGGGGCGAAGGCAATCAGCCCCAGCATTTT
CDR3 protein: CASTSGGEGNQPQHF

clone size: once
D gene: NA
V gene: TRBV10-3
J gene: TRBJ1-1
CDR3 DNA: TGTGCCACCGCGGTGACCCAGGAGGGCACTGAAGCTTTCTTT
CDR3 protein: CATAVTQEGTEAFF

clone size: NA
D gene: TRBD1
V gene: TRBV9
J gene: TRBJ2-7
CDR3 DNA: TGTGCCAGCAGCCGTGGGACAGGCTCCTACGAGCAGTACTTC
CDR3 protein: CASSRGTGSYEQYF

clone size: NA
D gene: NA
V gene: TRBV2
J gene: TRBJ1-4
CDR3 DNA: TGTGCCAGCAAGGGCAGAGCAAATGAAAAACTGTTTTTT
CDR3 protein: CASKGRANEKLFF

clone size: NA
D gene: NA
V gene: TRBV10-3
J gene: TRBJ1-2
CDR3 DNA: TGTGCCATCAGTAAAGGGAAAGACTCTAACTATGGCTACACCTTC
CDR3 protein: CAISKGKDSNYGYTF

clone size: NA
D gene: NA
V gene: TRBV7-2
J gene: TRBJ2-2
CDR3 DNA: TGTGCCAGCAGCCTAACCGGGGAGCTGTTTTTT
CDR3 protein: CASSLTGELFF

clone size: NA
D gene: NA
V gene: TRBV7-3
J gene: TRBJ2-1
CDR3 DNA: TGTGCCAGCAGCCCCCAGGGGGGCGGGGGTAACAATGAGCAGTTCTTC
CDR3 protein: CASSPQGGGGNNEQFF

clone size: NA
D gene: NA
V gene: TRBV5-4
J gene: TRBJ2-7
CDR3 DNA: TGTGCCAGCAACGAAGACGGATCTCGGGGCGAGCAGTACTTC
CDR3 protein: CASNEDGSRGEQYF

clone size: NA
D gene: NA
V gene: TRBV28
J gene: TRBJ2-6
CDR3 DNA: TGTGCCAGCCGGGAGAGCTCTGGGGCCAACGTCCTGACTTTC
CDR3 protein: CASRESSGANVLTF

clone size: NA
D gene: TRBD2
V gene: TRBV4-3
J gene: TRBJ2-7
CDR3 DNA: TGCGCCAGCAGCCACAAACTAGCGGGAGGTACCTACGAGCAGTACTTC
CDR3 protein: CASSHKLAGGTYEQYF

clone size: NA
D gene: TRBD1
V gene: TRBV7-9
J gene: TRBJ2-3
CDR3 DNA: TGTGCCAGCAGCCCAATCCGAGGTGTCGTGGGACAGGGCACAGATACGCAGTATTTT
CDR3 protein: CASSPIRGVVGQGTDTQYF

clone size: NA
D gene: NA
V gene: TRBV28
J gene: TRBJ1-5
CDR3 DNA: TGTGCCAGCGGGACACCCGGGGGTAATCAGCCCCAGCATTTT
CDR3 protein: CASGTPGGNQPQHF

clone size: NA
D gene: TRBD1
V gene: TRBV28
J gene: TRBJ2-3
CDR3 DNA: TGTGCCAGCAGTACGACAGGGGCTGGTCCAGATACGCAGTATTTT
CDR3 protein: CASSTTGAGPDTQYF

clone size: NA
D gene: NA
V gene: TRBV2
J gene: TRBJ1-1
CDR3 DNA: TGTGCCAGCAGGACCGGACAGTACACTGAAGCTTTCTTT
CDR3 protein: CASRTGQYTEAFF

clone size: NA
D gene: TRBD2
V gene: TRBV11-3
J gene: TRBJ2-2
CDR3 DNA: TGTGCCAGCAGCTCTCCGACTAGCGGGAGGTCCACCGGGGAGCTGTTTTTT
CDR3 protein: CASSSPTSGRSTGELFF

clone size: NA
D gene: NA
V gene: TRBV2
J gene: TRBJ1-2
CDR3 DNA: TGTGCCAGCATGTCGGGATTTACTGGCTACACCTTC
CDR3 protein: CASMSGFTGYTF

clone size: NA
D gene: NA
V gene: TRBV7-9
J gene: TRBJ2-7
CDR3 DNA: TGTGCCAGCAGCCCGCCGGGGGACGAGCAGTACTTC
CDR3 protein: CASSPPGDEQYF

clone size: NA
D gene: TRBD1
V gene: TRBV4-1
J gene: TRBJ1-1
CDR3 DNA: TGCGCCAGCAGCCAGCCCAGACAGGGCAGGACTGAAGCTTTCTTT
CDR3 protein: CASSQPRQGRTEAFF

clone size: NA
D gene: NA
V gene: TRBV5-4
J gene: TRBJ2-1
CDR3 DNA: TGTGCCAGCAGCTTGGGGATGACTAGCTACAATGAGCAGTTCTTC
CDR3 protein: CASSLGMTSYNEQFF

clone size: NA
D gene: NA
V gene: TRBV11-2
J gene: TRBJ1-2
CDR3 DNA: TGTGCCAGCAGCTTGAGGGCAGGCGGGGGCTACACCTTC
CDR3 protein: CASSLRAGGGYTF

clone size: NA
D gene: NA
V gene: TRBV9
J gene: TRBJ1-1
CDR3 DNA: TGTGCCAGCAGCGTTTCTCCCCGACGCACTGAAGCTTTCTTT
CDR3 protein: CASSVSPRRTEAFF

clone size: NA
D gene: NA
V gene: TRBV6-5
J gene: TRBJ1-2
CDR3 DNA: TGTGCCAGCAGTTACTCGACTGGCACTTACTATGGCTACACCTTC
CDR3 protein: CASSYSTGTYYGYTF

clone size: NA
D gene: NA
V gene: TRBV9
J gene: TRBJ1-2
CDR3 DNA: TGTGCCAGCAGCGCCGGGACAACCGAGATCTATGGCTACACCTTC
CDR3 protein: CASSAGTTEIYGYTF

clone size: NA
D gene: TRBD1
V gene: TRBV28
J gene: TRBJ2-1
CDR3 DNA: TGTGCCGGAAGACGACAGGGGATGGGCAATGAGCAGTTCTTC
CDR3 protein: CAGRRQGMGNEQFF

clone size: NA
D gene: NA
V gene: TRBV12-5
J gene: TRBJ2-1
CDR3 DNA: TGTGCTAGTGGTTTGGTACTTGGTGAGCAGTTCTTC
CDR3 protein: CASGLVLGEQFF

clone size: NA
D gene: NA
V gene: TRBV5-1
J gene: TRBJ2-2
CDR3 DNA: TGCGCCAGCAGCGGAGGGGCCACCGGGGAGCTGTTTTTT
CDR3 protein: CASSGGATGELFF

clone size: NA
D gene: TRBD2
V gene: TRBV5-5
J gene: TRBJ2-2
CDR3 DNA: TGTGCCAGCAGCTTGGGCGGGAGTCATACCGGGGAGCTGTTTTTT
CDR3 protein: CASSLGGSHTGELFF

clone size: NA
D gene: TRBD1
V gene: TRBV28
J gene: TRBJ1-1
CDR3 DNA: TGTGCCAGCAGTTTATTCACAACAGGGGGCTGGGGCCGGAGCACTGAAGCTTTCTTT
CDR3 protein: CASSLFTTGGWGRSTEAFF

clone size: NA
D gene: TRBD1
V gene: TRBV2
J gene: TRBJ1-1
CDR3 DNA: TGTGCCAGCAGTATACAGGGGGCGTGGGCTGAAGCTTTCTTT
CDR3 protein: CASSIQGAWAEAFF

clone size: once
D gene: NA
V gene: TRBV2
J gene: TRBJ2-7
CDR3 DNA: TGTGCCACCATGATAGAACCAGGACTCGCCTACGAGCAGTACTTC
CDR3 protein: CATMIEPGLAYEQYF

clone size: NA
D gene: NA
V gene: TRBV5-1
J gene: TRBJ2-2
CDR3 DNA: TGCGCCAGCACCTATTCAGGGACGGCTAACACCGGGGAGCTGTTTTTT
CDR3 protein: CASTYSGTANTGELFF

clone size: NA
D gene: NA
V gene: TRBV28
J gene: TRBJ1-3
CDR3 DNA: TGTGCCAGCAGACAGGGTAAACGAAACACCATATATTTT
CDR3 protein: CASRQGKRNTIYF

clone size: NA
D gene: TRBD1
V gene: TRBV4-2
J gene: TRBJ2-7
CDR3 DNA: TGTGCCAGCAGGAGAGCTTCCACAGGGGGCAGAAGAGGCGAGCAGTACTTC
CDR3 protein: CASRRASTGGRRGEQYF

clone size: NA
D gene: TRBD1
V gene: TRBV4-1
J gene: TRBJ1-4
CDR3 DNA: TGCGCCAGCAGCACTACCGGGACAGGGCCTGAAAAACTGTTTTTT
CDR3 protein: CASSTTGTGPEKLFF

clone size: NA
D gene: TRBD1
V gene: TRBV10-3
J gene: TRBJ2-3
CDR3 DNA: TGTGCCATCAGCTCTCCGGGACAGGGGGCCTCAGATACGCAGTATTTT
CDR3 protein: CAISSPGQGASDTQYF

clone size: NA
D gene: TRBD2
V gene: TRBV5-1
J gene: TRBJ2-3
CDR3 DNA: TGCGCCAGCAGCTTGGGTGGGACTAGCGGGAGCACAGATACGCAGTATTTT
CDR3 protein: CASSLGGTSGSTDTQYF

clone size: NA
D gene: NA
V gene: TRBV4-1
J gene: TRBJ2-4
CDR3 DNA: TGCGCCAGCAGCCAAGGTAGGGGGGCTGGCGCCAAAAACATTCAGTACTTC
CDR3 protein: CASSQGRGAGAKNIQYF

clone size: NA
D gene: NA
V gene: TRBV4-1
J gene: TRBJ1-3
CDR3 DNA: TGCGCCAGCAGCCACCGAGACCGTGGTGACACCATATATTTT
CDR3 protein: CASSHRDRGDTIYF

clone size: NA
D gene: TRBD1
V gene: TRBV11-3
J gene: TRBJ2-5
CDR3 DNA: TGTGCCAGCAGCCCGGGACAGGGGGCAGGGGAGACCCAGTACTTC
CDR3 protein: CASSPGQGAGETQYF

clone size: NA
D gene: TRBD1
V gene: TRBV28
J gene: TRBJ2-7
CDR3 DNA: TGTGCCAGCAGTCCTCCGACAGGGTCCTACGAGCAGTACTTC
CDR3 protein: CASSPPTGSYEQYF

clone size: NA
D gene: NA
V gene: TRBV9
J gene: TRBJ2-4
CDR3 DNA: TGTGCCAGCAGCGTAGCGGGAGAGTTACTCGACATTCAGTACTTC
CDR3 protein: CASSVAGELLDIQYF

clone size: NA
D gene: TRBD2
V gene: TRBV15
J gene: TRBJ2-7
CDR3 DNA: TGTGCCACCAGCAGAGACGAAGGACTAGCGGGTTCCTACGAGCAGTACTTC
CDR3 protein: CATSRDEGLAGSYEQYF

clone size: NA
D gene: NA
V gene: TRBV27
J gene: TRBJ1-2
CDR3 DNA: TGTGCCAGCAGTTTCTTAGGACGACCCGGCTACACCTTC
CDR3 protein: CASSFLGRPGYTF

clone size: NA
D gene: NA
V gene: TRBV7-3
J gene: TRBJ2-5
CDR3 DNA: TGTGCCAGCAGCTCATCAGGGGGGGAGACCCAGTACTTC
CDR3 protein: CASSSSGGETQYF

clone size: NA
D gene: NA
V gene: TRBV19
J gene: TRBJ1-1
CDR3 DNA: TGTGCCAGTAGCCCGGCGGGTACGATGAACACTGAAGCTTTCTTT
CDR3 protein: CASSPAGTMNTEAFF

clone size: NA
D gene: NA
V gene: TRBV19
J gene: TRBJ2-7
CDR3 DNA: TGTGCCAGTAGTAATAGGGGGATACCTTACGAGCAGTACTTC
CDR3 protein: CASSNRGIPYEQYF

clone size: NA
D gene: TRBD2
V gene: TRBV27
J gene: TRBJ2-1
CDR3 DNA: TGTGCCAGCAGCCCCCTAGCGGGAGGGCTTCGAAATGAGCAGTTCTTC
CDR3 protein: CASSPLAGGLRNEQFF

clone size: NA
D gene: TRBD1
V gene: TRBV5-1
J gene: TRBJ1-5
CDR3 DNA: TGCGCCAGCAGCTTAGAACCGACAGGGATCAACCAGCCCCAGCATTTT
CDR3 protein: CASSLEPTGINQPQHF

clone size: NA
D gene: NA
V gene: TRBV5-8
J gene: TRBJ2-1
CDR3 DNA: TGTGCCAGCAGCTTGGTTGGCAGGGGGGCTAAGAATGAGCAGTTCTTC
CDR3 protein: CASSLVGRGAKNEQFF

clone size: NA
D gene: TRBD2
V gene: TRBV6-5
J gene: TRBJ2-7
CDR3 DNA: TGTGCCGCCGGGACTAGTCCCTACGAGCAGTACTTC
CDR3 protein: CAAGTSPYEQYF

clone size: NA
D gene: NA
V gene: TRBV7-9
J gene: TRBJ1-3
CDR3 DNA: TGTGCCAGCAGTCCCGGGACGGATGGAAACACCATATATTTT
CDR3 protein: CASSPGTDGNTIYF

clone size: NA
D gene: TRBD1
V gene: TRBV7-3
J gene: TRBJ1-1
CDR3 DNA: TGTGCCAGCAGCCTTACAGGGGGTACCACTGAAGCTTTCTTT
CDR3 protein: CASSLTGGTTEAFF

clone size: NA
D gene: TRBD1
V gene: TRBV10-3
J gene: TRBJ1-2
CDR3 DNA: TGTGCCATCAGTGTTCTGACAGGGTCGGGTAGTGGCTACACCTTC
CDR3 protein: CAISVLTGSGSGYTF

clone size: NA
D gene: NA
V gene: TRBV7-9
J gene: TRBJ2-6
CDR3 DNA: TGTGCCAGCAGCCTTCCGCTCCCTGGGGCCAACGTCCTGACTTTC
CDR3 protein: CASSLPLPGANVLTF

clone size: NA
D gene: TRBD1
V gene: TRBV5-1
J gene: TRBJ1-6
CDR3 DNA: TGCGCCAGCAGAACCGGGACAGGGAGGTCACCCCTCCACTTT
CDR3 protein: CASRTGTGRSPLHF